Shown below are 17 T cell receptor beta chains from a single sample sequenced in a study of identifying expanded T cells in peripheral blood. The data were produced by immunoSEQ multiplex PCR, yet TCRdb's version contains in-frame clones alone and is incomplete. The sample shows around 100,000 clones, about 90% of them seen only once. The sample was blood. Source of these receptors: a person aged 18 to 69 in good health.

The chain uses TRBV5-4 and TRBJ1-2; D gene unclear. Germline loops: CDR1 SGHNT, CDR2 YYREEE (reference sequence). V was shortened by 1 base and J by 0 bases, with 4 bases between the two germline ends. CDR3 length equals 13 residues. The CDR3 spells CASSLTANYGYTF. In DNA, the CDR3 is TGTGCCAGCAGCTTGACGGCTAACTATGGCTACACCTTC.

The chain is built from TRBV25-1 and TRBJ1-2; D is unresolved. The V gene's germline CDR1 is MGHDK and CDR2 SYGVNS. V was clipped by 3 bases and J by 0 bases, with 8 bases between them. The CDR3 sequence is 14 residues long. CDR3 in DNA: TGTGCCAGCAGTGATTTACGAGCTAACTATGGCTACACCTTC. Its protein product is CASSDLRANYGYTF.

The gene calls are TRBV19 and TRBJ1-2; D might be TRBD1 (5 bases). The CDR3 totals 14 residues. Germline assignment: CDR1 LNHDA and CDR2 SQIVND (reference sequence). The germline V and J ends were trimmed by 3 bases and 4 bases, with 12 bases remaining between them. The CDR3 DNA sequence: TGTGCCAGTAGTATTGTGGGAGGGGCCTATGGCTACACCTTC. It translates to CASSIVGGAYGYTF.

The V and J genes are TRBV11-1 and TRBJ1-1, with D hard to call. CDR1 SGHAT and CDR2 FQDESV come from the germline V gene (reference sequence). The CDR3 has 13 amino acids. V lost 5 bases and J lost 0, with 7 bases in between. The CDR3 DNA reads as TGTGCCAGCAGCCAACAAGTGAACACTGAAGCTTTCTTT. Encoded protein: CASSQQVNTEAFF.

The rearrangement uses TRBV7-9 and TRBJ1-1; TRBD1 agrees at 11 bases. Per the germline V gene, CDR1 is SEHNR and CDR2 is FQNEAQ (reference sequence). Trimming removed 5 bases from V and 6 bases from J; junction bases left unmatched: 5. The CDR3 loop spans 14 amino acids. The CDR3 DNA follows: TGTGCCAGCAGCCCCGGGACAGGGGGATCTGAAGCTTTCTTT. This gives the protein CASSPGTGGSEAFF. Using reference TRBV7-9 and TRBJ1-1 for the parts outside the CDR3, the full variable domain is DTGVSQNPRHKITKRGQNVTFRCDPISEHNRLYWYRQTLGQGPEFLTYFQNEAQLEKSRLLSDRFSAERPKGSFSTLEIQRTEQGDSAMYLCASSPGTGGSEAFFGQGTRLTVV.

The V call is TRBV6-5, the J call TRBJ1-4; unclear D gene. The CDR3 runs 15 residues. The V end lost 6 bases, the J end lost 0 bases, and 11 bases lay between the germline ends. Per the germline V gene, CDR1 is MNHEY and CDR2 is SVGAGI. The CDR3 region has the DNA TGTGCCAGCAGACTAGACGGAGCAACTAATGAAAAACTGTTTTTT. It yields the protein CASRLDGATNEKLFF.

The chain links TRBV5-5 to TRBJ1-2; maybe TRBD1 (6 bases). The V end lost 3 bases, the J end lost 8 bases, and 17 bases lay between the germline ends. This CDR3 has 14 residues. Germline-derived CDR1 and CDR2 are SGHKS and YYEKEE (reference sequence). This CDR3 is CASSSDSPPWGYTF. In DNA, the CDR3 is TGTGCCAGCAGCTCGGACAGCCCGCCTTGGGGCTACACCTTC.

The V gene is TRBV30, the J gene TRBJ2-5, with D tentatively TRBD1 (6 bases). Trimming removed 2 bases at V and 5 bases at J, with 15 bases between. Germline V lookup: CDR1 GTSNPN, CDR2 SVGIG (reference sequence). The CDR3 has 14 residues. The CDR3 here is CAWSKGQSRETQYF. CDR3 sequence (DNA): TGTGCCTGGAGTAAAGGACAGTCGAGGGAGACCCAGTACTTC.

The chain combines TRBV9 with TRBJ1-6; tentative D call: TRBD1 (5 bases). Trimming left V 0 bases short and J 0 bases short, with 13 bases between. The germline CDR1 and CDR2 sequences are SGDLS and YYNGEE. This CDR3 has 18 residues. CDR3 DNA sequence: TGTGCCAGCAGCGTAGGGTGGGGGGGAAGCTCCTATAATTCACCCCTCCACTTT. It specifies CASSVGWGGSSYNSPLHF.

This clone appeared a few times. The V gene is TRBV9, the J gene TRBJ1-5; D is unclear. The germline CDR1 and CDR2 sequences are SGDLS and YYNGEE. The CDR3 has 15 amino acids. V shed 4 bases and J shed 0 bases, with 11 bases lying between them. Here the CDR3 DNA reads TGTGCCAGCAGCATTAGTGGGGATAGCAATCAGCCCCAGCATTTT. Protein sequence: CASSISGDSNQPQHF.

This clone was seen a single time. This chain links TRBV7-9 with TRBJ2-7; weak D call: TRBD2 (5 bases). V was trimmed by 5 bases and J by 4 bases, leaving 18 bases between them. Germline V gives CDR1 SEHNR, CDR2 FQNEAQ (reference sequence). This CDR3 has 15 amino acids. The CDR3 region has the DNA TGTGCCAGCAGCGTAGGAGGACTGGAGGTTTACGAGCAGTACTTC. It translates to CASSVGGLEVYEQYF.

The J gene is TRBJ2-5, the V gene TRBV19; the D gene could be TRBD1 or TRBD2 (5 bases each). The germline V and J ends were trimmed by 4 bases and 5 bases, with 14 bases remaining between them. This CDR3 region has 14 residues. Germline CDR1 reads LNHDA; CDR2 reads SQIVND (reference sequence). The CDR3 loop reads CASSTQDKRETQYF. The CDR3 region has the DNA TGTGCCAGTAGTACCCAGGACAAGCGGGAGACCCAGTACTTC.

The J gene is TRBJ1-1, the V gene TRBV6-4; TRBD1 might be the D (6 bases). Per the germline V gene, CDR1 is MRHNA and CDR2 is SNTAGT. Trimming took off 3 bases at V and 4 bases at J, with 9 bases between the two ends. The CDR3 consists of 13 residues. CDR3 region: CASSEGGPTEAFF. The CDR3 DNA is TGTGCCAGCAGTGAAGGGGGGCCCACTGAAGCTTTCTTT.

CDR3 region: CASHRGVKSTDTQYF. The CDR3 DNA is TGTGCCAGCCATAGGGGGGTAAAGAGCACAGATACGCAGTATTTT. This chain connects TRBV6-5 to TRBJ2-3, with D perhaps matching TRBD1 or TRBD2 (6 bases each). Germline CDR1 and CDR2: MNHEY and SVGAGI. This CDR3 spans 15 amino acids. The V gene lost 8 bases and the J gene lost 0 bases, with 15 bases spanning the gap.

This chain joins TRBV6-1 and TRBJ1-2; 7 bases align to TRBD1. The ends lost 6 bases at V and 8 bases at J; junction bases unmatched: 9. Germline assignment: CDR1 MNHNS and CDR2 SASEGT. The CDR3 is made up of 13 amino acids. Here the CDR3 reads CASRETGLGGYTF. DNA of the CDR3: TGTGCCAGCAGGGAGACAGGGTTGGGAGGCTACACCTTC.

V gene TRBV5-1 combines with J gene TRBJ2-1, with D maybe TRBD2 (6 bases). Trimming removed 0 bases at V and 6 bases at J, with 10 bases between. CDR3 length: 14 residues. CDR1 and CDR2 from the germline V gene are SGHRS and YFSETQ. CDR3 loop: CASSLAGGSNEQFF. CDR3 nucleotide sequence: TGCGCCAGCAGCTTGGCCGGAGGGAGCAATGAGCAGTTCTTC.

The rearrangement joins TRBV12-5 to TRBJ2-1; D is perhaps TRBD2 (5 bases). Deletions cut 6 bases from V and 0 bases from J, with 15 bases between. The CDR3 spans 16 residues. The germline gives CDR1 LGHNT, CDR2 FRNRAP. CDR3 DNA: TGTGCTAGTGGCTGGCACGGGGAAGCCTCCTACAATGAGCAGTTCTTC. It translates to CASGWHGEASYNEQFF.